These 22 T cell receptor beta chains originate from one sample sequenced in a study of blood T cell repertoires in COVID-19. The data were produced by immunoSEQ multiplex PCR, yet TCRdb's version contains in-frame clones alone and is incomplete. The sample consists of around 20,000 clones, roughly 88% of them appearing once. Sequencing input: PBMCs or T cells enriched from blood (not recorded which). The receptor set was obtained from a woman in her twenties or thirties who had recovered from COVID-19.

The rearrangement uses TRBV30 and TRBJ1-2, with D perhaps matching TRBD1 (5 bases). V was cut by 2 bases and J by 7 bases, with 14 bases left in between. The CDR3 contains 13 residues. Germline V CDR1 and CDR2: GTSNPN, SVGIG (reference sequence). CDR3: CAWSSSDRTGYTF. In DNA form, the CDR3 reads TGTGCCTGGAGTTCTTCAGACAGAACTGGCTACACCTTC.

The chain combines TRBV27 with TRBJ2-3, with 12 bases identical to TRBD1. Losses at the gene ends were 4 bases for V and 5 bases for J; bases not matched to a gene: 10. Germline assignment: CDR1 MNHEY and CDR2 SMNVEV (reference sequence). This CDR3 is 17 amino acids long. The CDR3 is CASSSSRDRGQGDTQYF. CDR3 bases: TGTGCCAGCAGTTCCTCCCGGGACAGGGGGCAAGGAGATACGCAGTATTTT.

CDR3 amino acids: CASSFSDTQYF. In DNA, the CDR3 is TGTGCCAGCAGCTTCTCAGATACGCAGTATTTT. The rearrangement links TRBV2 to TRBJ2-3; D not resolved. The CDR3 runs to 11 residues. Germline CDR1 and CDR2: SNHLY and FYNNEI. Trimming took off 6 bases at V and 4 bases at J, with 5 bases between the two ends.

This rearrangement joins TRBV10-2 to TRBJ1-6; 7 nucleotides agree with TRBD1. This CDR3 contains 13 residues. Trimming cost V 6 bases and J 8 bases; bases outside gene matches: 4. Looked up from germline, CDR1 is WSHSY and CDR2 is SAAADI. The CDR3 sequence is CASRDRVDSPLHF. The CDR3 bases are TGCGCCAGCAGAGACAGGGTAGATTCACCCCTCCACTTT.

J is TRBJ1-4 and V is TRBV3-1 (or the pseudogene TRBV3-2); no clear D. This CDR3 has 14 residues. V was trimmed by 0 bases and J by 8 bases, leaving 10 bases between them. The V gene's germline CDR1 is LGHDT and CDR2 YNNKEL (reference sequence). The CDR3 sequence is CASSQDIGSEKLFF. CDR3 nucleotide sequence: TGTGCCAGCAGCCAAGATATCGGTTCGGAAAAACTGTTTTTT.

V and J are TRBV10-2 and TRBJ1-3; 8 nucleotides match TRBD1. This CDR3 is built from 16 residues. V gave up 3 bases and J gave up 2 bases; unmatched junction bases: 6. Germline V CDR1 and CDR2: WSHSY, SAAADI. This CDR3 reads CASSDQDRDAGNTIYF. The CDR3, as DNA: TGCGCCAGCAGTGACCAGGACAGGGATGCTGGAAACACCATATATTTT.

J is TRBJ2-1 and V is TRBV4-3; 9 nucleotides align to TRBD2. Losses at the gene ends were 0 bases for V and 7 bases for J; bases not matched to a gene: 13. Germline V CDR1 and CDR2: LGHNA, YSLEER. This CDR3 comprises 18 residues. CDR3 sequence: CASSQDGGRRGGLNEQFF. CDR3 nucleotides: TGCGCCAGCAGCCAAGATGGAGGTCGGCGGGGGGGCCTGAATGAGCAGTTCTTC.

The rearrangement links TRBV19 to TRBJ1-1, with TRBD1 matching 7 bases. This CDR3 contains 15 residues. Unmatched junction bases numbered 9, after V lost 3 bases and J lost 5 bases. CDR1 is LNHDA and CDR2 is SQIVND in the germline V gene (reference sequence). The CDR3 bases are TGTGCCAGTAGTATGCCACAGGGGAAGGGTACTGAAGCTTTCTTT. It is translated as CASSMPQGKGTEAFF.

The chain joins TRBV10-3 to TRBJ2-7; possible D gene TRBD1, 6 bases. Germline-derived CDR1 and CDR2 are ENHRY and SYGVKD. The CDR3 has 16 amino acids. With 5 bases removed from V and 0 bases from J, the gap between germline ends came to 17 bases. The CDR3 spells CAISHPLRGPSYEQYF. The CDR3 DNA follows: TGTGCCATCAGTCATCCTCTCAGGGGACCCTCCTACGAGCAGTACTTC.

The genes are TRBV18 and TRBJ2-5; the match to TRBD2 covers 14 bases. V dropped 1 base and J dropped 1; count of bases not matched to a gene: 2. The CDR3 contains 17 residues. The germline CDR1 and CDR2 sequences are KGHSH and LQKENI. DNA for the CDR3: TGTGCCAGCTCACCACGAGGGACTAGCGGGGGCCAAGAGACCCAGTACTTC. Translated: CASSPRGTSGGQETQYF.

This clone showed up just once. The V call is TRBV27, the J call TRBJ2-2, with D perhaps TRBD1 (6 bases). Germline V gene lookup returns CDR1 MNHEY and CDR2 SMNVEV (reference sequence). CDR3 length: 16 amino acids. Trimming left V 5 bases short and J 0 bases short, with 13 bases between. The CDR3 bases are TGTGCCAGCAGTGGAACCGGGACACCGAACACCGGGGAGCTGTTTTTT. Protein product: CASSGTGTPNTGELFF.

V gene TRBV7-3 combines with J gene TRBJ1-1, with TRBD1 matching 7 bases. The length of the CDR3 is 13 residues. With V trimmed by 4 bases and J by 4 bases, 3 bases remained unmatched. The germline V gene has CDR1 SGHTA and CDR2 FQGTGA. CDR3 nucleotide sequence: TGTGCCAGCAGCTCCTCAGGGGGCACTGAAGCTTTCTTT. Protein: CASSSSGGTEAFF.

This clone was seen only once. The chain recombines TRBV3-1 (or the pseudogene TRBV3-2) with TRBJ1-5; D is possibly TRBD1 (5 bases). The CDR3 length is 19 residues. The ends were cut back, 4 bases at V and 4 bases at J, with 26 bases in the middle. CDR1 is LGHDT, CDR2 YNNKEL, per germline (reference sequence). CDR3 nucleotides: TGTGCCAGCAGCCCAGGTCCGCCACGGACAAACGCGGGAAATCAGCCCCAGCATTTT. Translating it yields CASSPGPPRTNAGNQPQHF.

The rearrangement joins TRBV4-3 to TRBJ2-1; possibly TRBD1 for D (5 bases). CDR1 is LGHNA, CDR2 YSLEER, per germline. This CDR3 comprises 16 residues. V shed 0 bases and J shed 4 bases, with 13 bases lying between them. The CDR3 DNA reads as TGCGCCAGCAGCCAAGATGGGGCAGGCCTATACAATGAGCAGTTCTTC. It is translated as CASSQDGAGLYNEQFF.

The rearrangement joins TRBV7-3 to TRBJ2-7; TRBD1 matches at 8 bases. Germline-derived CDR1 and CDR2 are SGHTA and FQGTGA. Trimming removed 5 bases from V and 5 bases from J; junction bases left unmatched: 8. The CDR3 runs to 14 residues. The CDR3 nucleotides are TGTGCCAGCAGCCTGTCGCCAGGGGGCCACGAGCAGTACTTC. Its protein is CASSLSPGGHEQYF. Full variable domain (outside the CDR3, taken from reference TRBV7-3 and TRBJ2-7): GAGVSQTPSNKVTEKGKYVELRCDPISGHTALYWYRQSLGQGPEFLIYFQGTGAADDSGLPNDRFFAVRPEGSVSTLKIQRTERGDSAVYLCASSLSPGGHEQYFGPGTRLTVT.

The chain is built from TRBV15 and TRBJ1-1, with 9 bases aligning to TRBD1. Germline V CDR1 and CDR2: LNHNV, YYDKDF (reference sequence). Trimming took 0 bases from V and 0 from J; bases not matched to a gene: 8. The CDR3 totals 18 residues. The CDR3 region has the DNA TGTGCCACCAGCAGAGATCTTGTGAGGACAGGGGTGAACACTGAAGCTTTCTTT. Protein: CATSRDLVRTGVNTEAFF.

The V gene is TRBV30, the J gene TRBJ1-5; 8 nucleotides agree with TRBD1. There are 13 residues in the CDR3. From germline, CDR1 is GTSNPN and CDR2 SVGIG (reference sequence). V shed 7 bases, J shed 4 bases, and the junction held 6 bases outside the gene matches. The CDR3 region is CAFGTGINQPQHF. The CDR3 coding sequence is TGTGCCTTTGGGACAGGTATTAATCAGCCCCAGCATTTT.

This sequence joins TRBV15 and TRBJ2-7; 12 bases line up with TRBD1. The CDR3 runs to 16 residues. Germline V gene lookup returns CDR1 LNHNV and CDR2 YYDKDF (reference sequence). The junction had 7 bases not matched to a gene; V was cut back by 3 bases and J by 4 bases. CDR3 region: CATSSPGTGGVYEQYF. The CDR3 region has the DNA TGTGCCACCAGCAGTCCCGGGACAGGGGGCGTATACGAGCAGTACTTC.

The chain combines TRBV19 with TRBJ2-3; D is unresolved. The CDR3 loop spans 14 amino acids. Looked up from germline, CDR1 is LNHDA and CDR2 is SQIVND (reference sequence). Deletions cut 6 bases from V and 4 bases from J, with 14 bases between. CDR3 bases: TGTGCCAGTAGGATGTTGGAGAACCCAGATACGCAGTATTTT. This encodes CASRMLENPDTQYF.

The chain carries TRBV5-6 and TRBJ1-2; no firm D call. V lost 2 bases and J lost 4, with 9 bases in between. This CDR3 spans 13 amino acids. The germline CDR1 and CDR2 sequences are SGHDT and YYEEEE. As DNA, the CDR3 is TGTGCCAGCAGCTTCGAGAGAGGCTATGGCTACACCTTC. This codes for CASSFERGYGYTF.

The rearrangement links TRBV29-1 to TRBJ2-7; no clear D gene. The CDR3 spans 11 residues. Germline CDR1 is SQVTM and CDR2 is ANQGSEA. Trimming stripped 8 bases from V and 6 bases from J, with 14 bases between. The chain's CDR3 is CSFMGNIEQYF. The CDR3 DNA is TGCAGCTTCATGGGCAATATCGAGCAGTACTTC.

The CDR3: CASSVTSGGSTGELFF. In nucleotides, the CDR3 is TGTGCCAGCAGCGTGACTAGCGGGGGTTCCACCGGGGAGCTGTTTTTT. The genes are TRBV7-7 and TRBJ2-2; the match to TRBD2 covers 12 bases. Unmatched junction bases numbered 5, after V lost 5 bases and J lost 4 bases. The germline CDR1 and CDR2 sequences are SSHAT and FNYEAQ (reference sequence). The CDR3 runs 16 residues.